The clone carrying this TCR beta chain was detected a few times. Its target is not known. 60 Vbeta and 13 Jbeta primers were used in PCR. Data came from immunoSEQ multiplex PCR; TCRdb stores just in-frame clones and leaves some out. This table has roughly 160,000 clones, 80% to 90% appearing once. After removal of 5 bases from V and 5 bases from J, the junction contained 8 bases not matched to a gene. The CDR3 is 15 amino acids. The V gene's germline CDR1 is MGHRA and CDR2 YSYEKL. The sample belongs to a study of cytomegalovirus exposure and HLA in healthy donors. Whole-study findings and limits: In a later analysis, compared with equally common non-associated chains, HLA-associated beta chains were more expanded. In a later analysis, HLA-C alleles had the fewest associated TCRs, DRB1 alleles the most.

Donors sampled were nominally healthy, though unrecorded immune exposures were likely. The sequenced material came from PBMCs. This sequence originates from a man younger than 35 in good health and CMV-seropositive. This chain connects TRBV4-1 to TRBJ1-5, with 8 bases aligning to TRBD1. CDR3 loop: CASSKTDRADQPQHF. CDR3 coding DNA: TGCGCCAGCAGCAAAACGGACAGGGCGGATCAGCCCCAGCATTTT.